The entry below describes one T cell receptor beta chain. What it binds is not known. Primers for the PCR totalled 60 Vbeta and 13 Jbeta. Sequencing was performed with immunoSEQ multiplex PCR; in TCRdb, only in-frame clones are kept and a portion is missing. This table holds about 55,000 clones. The sample comes from a study of cytomegalovirus exposure and HLA in healthy donors. Study-wide background: Earlier, 200 million or so T cells were analyzed, and 117 million unique TCR beta sequences were found among them. HLA-typed donors were the source of about 85 million unique TCRs, which an early data release held.

Study-wide points: Data from an earlier analysis indicated that most TCR beta V segments were productive either about 90% or about 30% of the time.

Unmatched junction bases numbered 15, after V lost 2 bases and J lost 0 bases. CDR3 length: 19 residues. Germline loops: CDR1 LNHDA, CDR2 SQIVND (reference sequence). The sequencing sample was made of PBMCs. The chain uses TRBV19 and TRBJ1-2, with 7 nucleotides matching TRBD1. The sequence was collected from a woman in her sixties in good health and CMV-seropositive. The CDR3 reads CASSILSRGPPAPNYGYTF. CDR3 bases: TGTGCCAGTAGTATACTCTCAAGGGGGCCCCCGGCTCCTAACTATGGCTACACCTTC.